The 24 T cell receptor beta chains in this list originate from one sample, sequenced in a study of blood T cell repertoires in COVID-19. Method: immunoSEQ multiplex PCR; TCRdb's copy keeps in-frame clones and lacks some. The sample has about 60,000 clones; roughly 71% are singletons. Sequencing was done on a sample of peripheral blood. Receptor source: a human donor in a cohort sampled during active COVID-19.

The CDR3 region has the DNA TGTGCCAGCAGGAGAACAGGGGGCGTCTATGGCTACACCTTC. It specifies CASRRTGGVYGYTF. The chain joins TRBV6-5 to TRBJ1-2; 9 positions agree with TRBD1. V shed 6 bases and J 4 bases; nucleotides not matched to a gene: 6. Germline CDR1 MNHEY, CDR2 SVGAGI. The CDR3 has 14 amino acids.

V is TRBV6-1 and J is TRBJ1-5; possibly TRBD1 for D (6 bases). Trimming cost V 3 bases and J 3 bases, with 12 bases left between them. The germline CDR1 and CDR2 sequences are MNHNS and SASEGT. The length of the CDR3 is 15 residues. DNA of the CDR3: TGTGCCAGCAGTGAGCCGACAGGACCCAATCAGCCCCAGCATTTT. Its protein product is CASSEPTGPNQPQHF.

The rearrangement joins TRBV7-2 to TRBJ2-5, with 7 bases matching TRBD2. The germline V gene has CDR1 SGHTA and CDR2 FQGNSA. This CDR3 region has 13 residues. V lost 5 bases to trimming and J lost 9 bases; unmatched junction nucleotides: 9. The CDR3 DNA reads as TGTGCCAGCAGCCCCTCATACGCGGGGGCCCAGTACTTC. Protein product: CASSPSYAGAQYF.

In regard to this clone: A much larger clone differs by one base, so this may be a read error. This chain uses TRBV3-1 (or the pseudogene TRBV3-2) with TRBJ1-6; TRBD1 matches 7 bases. V gave up 7 bases and J gave up 5 bases; unmatched junction bases: 5. This CDR3 is built from 14 residues. Germline V gives CDR1 LGHDT, CDR2 YNNKEL (reference sequence). The CDR3 loop reads CASTRGQNNSPLHF. CDR3 sequence (DNA): TGTGCCAGCACCCGGGGACAGAATAATTCACCCCTCCACTTT.

For this clone: A read error may account for a junction end that differs from germline. Additional DNA sequences in this sample encode the identical CDR3. The chain combines TRBV6-1 with TRBJ1-5, with TRBD1 matching 10 bases. Germline CDR1 and CDR2: MNHNS and SASEGT. CDR3 length: 16 amino acids. DNA of the CDR3: TGCGCCAGCAGTGAAGGACAGGGGGTCTCTAATCAGCCCCAGCATTTT. This sequence encodes CASSEGQGVSNQPQHF.

The chain has TRBV29-1 and TRBJ2-1, with 7 bases lining up with TRBD2. The germline V gene has CDR1 SQVTM and CDR2 ANQGSEA. The V segment lost 3 bases and the J segment 6 bases; nucleotides outside the gene matches: 17. CDR3 length: 17 residues. The CDR3 DNA is TGCAGCGTTGAGAATGATTTTGGGGGGGTTTTTGGCAATGAGCAGTTCTTC. This sequence encodes CSVENDFGGVFGNEQFF.

The sample holds a few counts of this clone. The rearrangement joins TRBV14 to TRBJ2-7; D perhaps matches TRBD1 (6 bases). V was pared by 1 base and J by 4 bases, with 11 bases between. The CDR3 covers 14 residues. Germline V lookup: CDR1 SGHDN, CDR2 FVKESK. The CDR3 is CASSQAGVWYEQYF. CDR3 DNA: TGTGCCAGCAGCCAAGCAGGGGTGTGGTACGAGCAGTACTTC.

CDR3 nucleotides: TGTGCCAGCAGTGCGGCAGGGGCCACCGGGGAGCTGTTTTTT. Protein product: CASSAAGATGELFF. V usage is TRBV2 and J usage is TRBJ2-2, with D possibly being TRBD1 (6 bases). The V end lost 4 bases, the J end lost 4 bases, and 10 bases lay between the germline ends. Germline CDR1 SNHLY, CDR2 FYNNEI. The length of the CDR3 is 14 residues. Looking up the rest from reference TRBV2 and TRBJ2-2 gives the full variable domain: EPEVTQTPSHQVTQMGQEVILRCVPISNHLYFYWYRQILGQKVEFLVSFYNNEISEKSEIFDDQFSVERPDGSNFTLKIRSTKLEDSAMYFCASSAAGATGELFFGEGSRLTVL.

The chain carries TRBV27 and TRBJ2-2; TRBD1 matches at 7 bases. The germline gives CDR1 MNHEY, CDR2 SMNVEV (reference sequence). CDR3 length: 16 residues. V dropped 6 bases and J dropped 4; count of bases not matched to a gene: 11. In DNA form, the CDR3 reads TGTGCCAGCAGACCTGATAGGGGGCTTAGCACCGGGGAGCTGTTTTTT. It codes for CASRPDRGLSTGELFF.

The chain has TRBV7-9 and TRBJ1-6; D uncertain. V lost 5 bases to trimming and J lost 0 bases, with 8 bases between them. Germline assignment: CDR1 SEHNR and CDR2 FQNEAQ (reference sequence). The CDR3 covers 15 residues. The CDR3 bases are TGTGCCAGCAGCCGAGGGAGCTCCTATAATTCACCCCTCCACTTT. It encodes CASSRGSSYNSPLHF.

CDR3 bases: TGTGCCAGCAGTATGTGGAGGGTACAAGATACGCAGTATTTT. Protein sequence: CASSMWRVQDTQYF. This sequence joins TRBV2 and TRBJ2-3, with D perhaps TRBD2 (6 bases). Trimming shortened V by 5 bases and J by 5 bases, and 14 bases separated the two germline ends. Germline values: CDR1 SNHLY, CDR2 FYNNEI. This CDR3 is 14 amino acids long.

The chain links TRBV19 to TRBJ1-5; 8 bases fit TRBD1. The CDR3 is made up of 16 amino acids. V was pared by 6 bases and J by 3 bases, with 10 bases of the junction left unmatched. The germline V gene encodes CDR1 LNHDA and CDR2 SQIVND (reference sequence). The CDR3 coding sequence is TGTGCCAGTAGCTCGCCTCCAGGGGGCTACAATCAGCCCCAGCATTTT. It yields the protein CASSSPPGGYNQPQHF.

The rearrangement uses TRBV5-6 and TRBJ1-1, with D possibly being TRBD1 (6 bases). Germline V gene sequence: CDR1 SGHDT, CDR2 YYEEEE. V lost 3 bases and J lost 2, with 14 bases in between. This CDR3 spans 15 amino acids. The CDR3 loop reads CASSSRTELNTEAFF. CDR3 in DNA: TGTGCCAGCAGCTCCAGGACAGAGTTAAACACTGAAGCTTTCTTT.

The V call is TRBV5-6, the J call TRBJ1-2; D is ambiguous. This CDR3 region has 14 residues. V was pared by 0 bases and J by 8 bases, with 14 bases between. CDR1 is SGHDT, CDR2 YYEEEE, per germline. CDR3 sequence: CASSLDMAVLGYTF. DNA for the CDR3: TGTGCCAGCAGCTTGGATATGGCCGTTCTGGGCTACACCTTC.

Ten or more counts support this clone. This sequence joins TRBV28 and TRBJ2-7; possible D gene TRBD2, 5 bases. The germline V gene has CDR1 MDHEN and CDR2 SYDVKM. The germline V and J ends were trimmed by 3 bases and 3 bases, with 15 bases remaining between them. This CDR3 has 15 amino acids. The CDR3 coding sequence is TGTGCCAGCAGTTTTGACCTCTCTGGAGGCTACGAGCAGTACTTC. This sequence encodes CASSFDLSGGYEQYF.

The rearrangement links TRBV28 to TRBJ1-6; 9 bases align to TRBD1. The CDR3 extends over 15 amino acids. Per germline, CDR1 MDHEN and CDR2 SYDVKM. With 5 bases clipped from V and 8 bases from J, the junction kept 7 bases outside the gene matches. The CDR3 sequence: CASSPSQGAYSPLHF. The CDR3 DNA sequence: TGTGCCAGCAGTCCCTCACAGGGGGCTTATTCACCCCTCCACTTT.

This chain uses TRBV24-1 with TRBJ2-3, with TRBD2 identical over 7 bases. From germline, CDR1 is KGHDR and CDR2 SFDVKD. The CDR3 contains 15 residues. With 1 base clipped from V and 1 base from J, the junction kept 1 base outside the gene matches. CDR3 bases: TGTGCCACCAGTGATTTTACTAGCGGCACAGATACGCAGTATTTT. This codes for CATSDFTSGTDTQYF.

V is TRBV6-2 or TRBV6-3 and J is TRBJ1-5, with a possible D match to TRBD1 (6 bases). The germline CDR1 and CDR2 sequences are MNHEY and SVGEGT. The CDR3 is made up of 14 amino acids. V lost 6 bases, J lost 3 bases, and 12 bases lay in between. The CDR3 loop reads CASSRTELNQPQHF. The CDR3 DNA reads TGTGCCAGCAGCCGGACAGAGCTCAATCAGCCCCAGCATTTT.

As concerns this clone: Other DNA sequences in this specimen translate into the identical CDR3. The chain has TRBV9 and TRBJ2-7; D remains ambiguous. V was cut by 2 bases and J by 2 bases, with 11 bases left in between. This CDR3 region has 14 residues. Germline values: CDR1 SGDLS, CDR2 YYNGEE. CDR3 in DNA: TGTGCCAGCAGCGTGGGTGGAGACCCCTACGAGCAGTACTTC. This sequence encodes CASSVGGDPYEQYF. The full variable domain, its missing parts supplied by reference TRBV9 and TRBJ2-7, is DSGVTQTPKHLITATGQRVTLRCSPRSGDLSVYWYQQSLDQGLQFLIQYYNGEERAKGNILERFSAQQFPDLHSELNLSSLELGDSALYFCASSVGGDPYEQYFGPGTRLTVT.

The rearrangement links TRBV11-2 to TRBJ2-7; 9 nucleotides match TRBD1. CDR3 length: 17 residues. Per germline, CDR1 SGHAT and CDR2 FQNNGV. J was trimmed by 3 bases and V by 2 bases; bases with no gene match: 11. CDR3 in amino acids: CASSLWEGGTGLYEQYF. The CDR3, as DNA: TGTGCCAGCAGCTTATGGGAAGGAGGGACAGGGCTCTACGAGCAGTACTTC.

The chain uses TRBV6-5 and TRBJ2-7; TRBD2 aligns across 7 bases. The ends lost 5 bases at V and 2 bases at J; junction bases unmatched: 9. The CDR3 totals 15 residues. CDR1 MNHEY and CDR2 SVGAGI come from the germline V gene. The CDR3 DNA reads as TGTGCCAGCAGTCGCGCTAGCGGAAGAACCTACGAGCAGTACTTC. It translates to CASSRASGRTYEQYF.

This rearrangement joins TRBV7-2 to TRBJ2-7, with a possible D match to TRBD2 (6 bases). The germline V gene has CDR1 SGHTA and CDR2 FQGNSA. The CDR3 has 14 residues. Trimming left V 6 bases short and J 0 bases short, with 12 bases between. The CDR3 loop is CASSQQRASYEQYF. CDR3 nucleotides: TGTGCCAGCAGTCAGCAGCGGGCCTCCTACGAGCAGTACTTC.

There are a few counts of this clone. The chain links TRBV5-5 to TRBJ2-7; 12 bases fit TRBD2. There are 14 residues in the CDR3. CDR1 SGHKS and CDR2 YYEKEE come from the germline V gene (reference sequence). V lost 5 bases and J lost 2; bases outside the gene matches: 2. The CDR3 nucleotides read TGTGCCAGCAGACTAGCGGGGGGTCCCTACGAGCAGTACTTC. Encoded protein: CASRLAGGPYEQYF.

The chain joins TRBV11-2 to TRBJ1-2; a possible D gene is TRBD1 (6 bases). The V gene lost 1 base and the J gene lost 4 bases, with 13 bases spanning the gap. The CDR3 has 15 residues. CDR1 is SGHAT, CDR2 FQNNGV, per germline. CDR3 sequence reads: CASSLGTGPSYGYTF. The CDR3 coding sequence is TGTGCCAGCAGCTTAGGTACAGGGCCGTCCTATGGCTACACCTTC. The whole variable domain, remainder taken from reference TRBV11-2 and TRBJ1-2, is EAGVAQSPRYKIIEKRQSVAFWCNPISGHATLYWYQQILGQGPKLLIQFQNNGVVDDSQLPKDRFSAERLKGVDSTLKIQPAKLEDSAVYLCASSLGTGPSYGYTFGSGTRLTVV.